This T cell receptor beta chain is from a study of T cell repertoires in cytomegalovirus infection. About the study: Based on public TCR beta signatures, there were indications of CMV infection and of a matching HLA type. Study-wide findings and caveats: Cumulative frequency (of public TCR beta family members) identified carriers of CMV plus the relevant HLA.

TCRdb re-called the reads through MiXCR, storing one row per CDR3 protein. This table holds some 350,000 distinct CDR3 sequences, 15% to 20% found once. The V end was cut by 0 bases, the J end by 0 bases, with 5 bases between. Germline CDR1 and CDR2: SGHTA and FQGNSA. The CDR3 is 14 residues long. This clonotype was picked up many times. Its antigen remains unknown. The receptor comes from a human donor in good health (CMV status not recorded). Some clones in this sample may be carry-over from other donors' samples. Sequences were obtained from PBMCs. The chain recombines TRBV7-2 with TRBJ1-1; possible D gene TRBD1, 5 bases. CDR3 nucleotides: TGTGCCAGCAGCTTAGCACAGGTGAACACTGAAGCTTTCTTT. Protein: CASSLAQVNTEAFF.